Listed below are T cell receptor beta chains from one sample, sequenced in a study of blood T cell repertoires in COVID-19. The table came from immunoSEQ multiplex PCR; TCRdb's copy has only in-frame clones and leaves some out. This sample yields fewer than 300,000 clones, of which 86% are seen a single time; around a tenth belongs to the top ten. The specimen sequenced was peripheral blood. The receptors were sampled from a man aged 45-65 years with COVID-19, enrolled during active disease. The conserved cysteine and the conserved F or W are not part of the CDR3 here. The order of the fields is clone size, J gene, D gene, V gene, CDR3 protein. The D gene is left open where the match is weak. Some rows mark clone size as missing; the rest say once, few, many or name a class of expanded clone.

>.|TRBJ2-5|TRBD1|TRBV24-1
ATSDSTGAQETQY
>once|TRBJ1-1|.|TRBV30
AWIRREGRGTEAF
>.|TRBJ1-2|.|TRBV28
ASSLAQGSYT
>.|TRBJ2-7|TRBD2|TRBV9
ASSVGLAGEEQQY
>.|TRBJ2-3|.|TRBV6-6
ASSYLATDTQY
>.|TRBJ2-7|TRBD1|TRBV7-9
ASSGSGTGWSYEQY
>.|TRBJ2-3|.|TRBV24-1
ATSDSSQGLASTDTQY
>once|TRBJ1-2|.|TRBV15
ATSRLGSNYGYT
>.|TRBJ2-3|TRBD2|TRBV11-1
ASSVAGRTDTQY
>.|TRBJ2-5|TRBD2|TRBV24-1
ATSDAGGVQETQY
>.|TRBJ1-6|TRBD1|TRBV11-1
ASSRGQGYNSPLH
>.|TRBJ1-5|TRBD1|TRBV18
ASSRDSLANQPQH
>.|TRBJ2-2|.|TRBV12-3/TRBV12-4
ASSLGAGELF
>few|TRBJ2-2|TRBD2|TRBV28
ASRTGGTNTGELF
>few|TRBJ2-7|.|TRBV7-2
ASSLVSGQGTPYEQY
>once|TRBJ1-5|TRBD1|TRBV30
AWTTGQGGNQPQH
>.|TRBJ1-1|.|TRBV10-3
AISERGAGTEAF
>.|TRBJ1-2|TRBD1|TRBV28
ASSRDRDLVGGYT
>.|TRBJ2-5|.|TRBV11-2
ASTAVSDGTQY
>few|TRBJ2-2|TRBD2|TRBV5-1
ASSFSSGRTTGELF
>.|TRBJ2-5|TRBD1|TRBV2
ASNRAGTGGRETQY
>.|TRBJ1-2|.|TRBV7-8
ASSSTRGDGYT
>few|TRBJ2-2|TRBD1|TRBV7-8
ASSRLGQGARTGELF
>.|TRBJ1-5|.|TRBV19
ASSNGFQPQH
>.|TRBJ1-5|TRBD1|TRBV30
AWSVRGGGGGNQPQH
>.|TRBJ1-4|.|TRBV28
ASSPPHSFNEKLF
>.|TRBJ2-1|.|TRBV19
ASSIWTVSYNEQF
>.|TRBJ1-6|.|TRBV5-1
ASSRESSYNSPLH
>.|TRBJ2-2|TRBD1|TRBV10-2
ASSRDRALSGELF